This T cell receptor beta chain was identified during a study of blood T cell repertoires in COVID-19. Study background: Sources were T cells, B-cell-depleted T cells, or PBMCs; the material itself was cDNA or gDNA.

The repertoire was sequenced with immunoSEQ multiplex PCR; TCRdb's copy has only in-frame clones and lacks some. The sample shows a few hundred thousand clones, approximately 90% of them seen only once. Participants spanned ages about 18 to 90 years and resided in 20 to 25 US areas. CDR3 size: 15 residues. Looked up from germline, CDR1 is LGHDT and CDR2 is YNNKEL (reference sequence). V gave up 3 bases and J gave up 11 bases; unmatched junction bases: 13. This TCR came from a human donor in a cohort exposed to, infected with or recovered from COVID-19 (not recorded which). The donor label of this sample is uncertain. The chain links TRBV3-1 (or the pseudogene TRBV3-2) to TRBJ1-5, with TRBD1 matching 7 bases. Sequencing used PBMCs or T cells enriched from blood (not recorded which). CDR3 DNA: TGTGCCAGCAGCCATTCGGGGACAGCCTATCCCTCCCAGCATTTT. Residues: CASSHSGTAYPSQHF.